This record covers a single TCR beta chain. No antigen is known for it. The sample belongs to a study of Ad26.COV2.S vaccination and SARS-CoV-2 variants. The CDR3 spans 14 residues. V was shortened by 2 bases and J by 2 bases, with 8 bases between the two germline ends. The germline V gene has CDR1 MNHEY and CDR2 SVGEGT. Libraries were prepared by immunoSEQ multiplex PCR; TCRdb keeps only in-frame clonotypes and omits some of them. The sample contains some 640,000 clones, 89% of which appear only once. Treatment meaning: roughly 19 received Ad26.COV2.S at low or high dose, single or two shots; 5 received placebo; per-sample allocation not given. Samples came from day 63 after the first vaccine or placebo injection. An adult aged 18-55 years in Boston served as the donor. The administered vaccine (an Ad26 vector) expressed Wuhan-strain SARS-CoV-2 spike. Broader study findings: Vaccine recipients had higher spike-specific TCR breadth than placebo recipients. In vaccinated individuals, spike-specific CD8+ and CD4+ T cell responses reportedly displayed substantial breadth.

The chain joins TRBV6-2 or TRBV6-3 to TRBJ2-3; D is possibly TRBD2 (6 bases). Sequencing was performed on peripheral blood, taken in a trial of Ad26.COV2.S vaccine versus placebo. This sequence was found in a person aged 18-60 years who received the Ad26.COV2.S COVID-19 vaccine or a placebo. DNA for the CDR3: TGTGCCAGCAGTTACGGGGGACTCACAGATACGCAGTATTTT. It translates to CASSYGGLTDTQYF.